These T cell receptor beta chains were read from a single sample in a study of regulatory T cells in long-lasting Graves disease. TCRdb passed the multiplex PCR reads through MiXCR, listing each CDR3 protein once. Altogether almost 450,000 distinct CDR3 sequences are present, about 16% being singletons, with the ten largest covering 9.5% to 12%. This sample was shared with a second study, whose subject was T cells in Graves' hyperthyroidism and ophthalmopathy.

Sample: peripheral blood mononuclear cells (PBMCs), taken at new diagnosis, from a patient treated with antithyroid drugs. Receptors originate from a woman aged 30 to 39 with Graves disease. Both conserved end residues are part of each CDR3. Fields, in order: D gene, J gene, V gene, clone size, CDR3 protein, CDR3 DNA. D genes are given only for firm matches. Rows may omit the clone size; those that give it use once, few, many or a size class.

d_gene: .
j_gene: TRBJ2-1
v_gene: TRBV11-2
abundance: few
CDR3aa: CASSLEAGPYNEQFF
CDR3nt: TGTGCCAGCAGCTTGGAGGCGGGACCCTACAATGAGCAGTTCTTC

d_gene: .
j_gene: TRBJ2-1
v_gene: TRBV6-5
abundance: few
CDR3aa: CASSYSTGHEQFF
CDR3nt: TGTGCCAGCAGTTATTCTACAGGGCACGAGCAGTTCTTC

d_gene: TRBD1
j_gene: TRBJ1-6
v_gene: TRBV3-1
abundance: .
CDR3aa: CASSRQGNLQNSPLHF
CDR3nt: TGTGCCAGCAGTCGACAGGGAAACCTACAAAATTCACCCCTCCACTTT

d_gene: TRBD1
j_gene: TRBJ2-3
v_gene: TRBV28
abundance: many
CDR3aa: CASSTNRGPSTDTQYF
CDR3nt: TGTGCCAGCAGCACAAACAGGGGACCTAGCACAGATACGCAGTATTTT

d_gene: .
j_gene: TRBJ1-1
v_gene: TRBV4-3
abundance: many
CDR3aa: CASSQGWAGANTEAFF
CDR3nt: TGCGCCAGCAGCCAAGGGTGGGCAGGAGCGAACACTGAAGCTTTCTTT

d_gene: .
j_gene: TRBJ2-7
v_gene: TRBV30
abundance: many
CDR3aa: CAWSRDLGNYEQYF
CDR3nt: TGTGCCTGGAGTAGGGACCTAGGGAACTACGAGCAGTACTTC

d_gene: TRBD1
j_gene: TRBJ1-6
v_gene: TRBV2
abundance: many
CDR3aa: CASSEVKGQYNSPLHF
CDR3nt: TGTGCCAGCAGTGAAGTGAAGGGACAGTATAATTCACCCCTCCACTTT

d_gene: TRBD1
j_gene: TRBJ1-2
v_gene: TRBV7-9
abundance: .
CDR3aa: CASSLTGGVSGYTF
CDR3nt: TGTGCCAGCAGCTTGACAGGGGGCGTCAGTGGCTACACCTTC

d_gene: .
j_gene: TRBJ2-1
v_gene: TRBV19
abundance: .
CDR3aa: CASSTTGISPTSYNEQFF
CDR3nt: TGTGCCAGTAGTACGACCGGGATCTCCCCGACCTCCTACAATGAGCAGTTCTTC

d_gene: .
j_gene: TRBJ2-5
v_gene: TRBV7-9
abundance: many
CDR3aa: CASSRLEGDRTQYF
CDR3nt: TGTGCCAGCAGCAGACTTGAAGGGGACCGGACCCAGTACTTC

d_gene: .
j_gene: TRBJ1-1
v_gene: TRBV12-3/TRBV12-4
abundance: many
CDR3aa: CASSGGKYSLNTEAFF
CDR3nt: TGTGCCAGCAGTGGTGGGAAGTACTCACTGAACACTGAAGCTTTCTTT

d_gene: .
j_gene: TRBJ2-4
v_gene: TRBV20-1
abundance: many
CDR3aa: CSARTGGMKNNIQYF
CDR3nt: TGCAGTGCTAGAACCGGGGGAATGAAGAATAACATTCAGTACTTC

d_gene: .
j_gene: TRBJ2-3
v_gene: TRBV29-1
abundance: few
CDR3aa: CSVGESRDTQYF
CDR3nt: TGCAGCGTTGGGGAGTCTCGGGATACGCAGTATTTT